These 18 T cell receptor beta chains originate from one sample sequenced in a study of T cells after posttransplantation cyclophosphamide (TCRdb year 2016). The library was prepared using the immunoSEQ multiplex PCR assay. The table was pulled from immuneACCESS by TCRdb, which kept in-frame rearrangements only. Such tables lose some clones; where checked, under half of the loss comes from unresolved V genes, and the rest has no known cause. There are about 39,000 clones in this sample, and none of them is a singleton. The ten largest clones capture around 4.5% of the sample. Sequencing was performed on PBMCs. All receptors come from a woman in her forties or fifties in good health and a related stem cell transplant donor.

This clone was observed a handful of times. The chain recombines TRBV18 with TRBJ1-1; the match to TRBD1 covers 7 bases. J lost 7 bases, V lost 6 bases, and 14 bases had no gene match. This CDR3 contains 15 residues. The germline gives CDR1 KGHSH, CDR2 LQKENI. Here the CDR3 reads CASSGVGGAISEAFF. CDR3 sequence (DNA): TGTGCCAGCTCGGGGGTAGGGGGCGCGATCAGTGAAGCTTTCTTT.

This clone was seen ten or more times. The V call is TRBV6-4, the J call TRBJ2-3, with TRBD1 matching over 9 bases. CDR3 length: 17 amino acids. The germline V gene has CDR1 MRHNA and CDR2 SNTAGT. The ends lost 6 bases at V and 4 bases at J; junction bases unmatched: 14. The DNA for the CDR3 is TGTGCCAGCAGCCCTGCACCGGGACAGGGTCTTTCAGATACGCAGTATTTT. This translates into CASSPAPGQGLSDTQYF.

The table lists this clone with many counts. The gene calls are TRBV5-1 and TRBJ1-2; 7 nucleotides align to TRBD1. The length of the CDR3 is 15 residues. Germline V gene sequence: CDR1 SGHRS, CDR2 YFSETQ. V lost 0 bases to trimming and J lost 4 bases; unmatched junction nucleotides: 6. In DNA form, the CDR3 reads TGCGCCAGCAGCTTGGACCCAACAGGGGTCTATGGCTACACCTTC. Translation gives CASSLDPTGVYGYTF. Supplemented by reference TRBV5-1 and TRBJ1-2, the full variable domain reads KAGVTQTPRYLIKTRGQQVTLSCSPISGHRSVSWYQQTPGQGLQFLFEYFSETQRNKGNFPGRFSGRQFSNSRSEMNVSTLELGDSALYLCASSLDPTGVYGYTFGSGTRLTVV.

This clone occurred many times. The chain joins TRBV30 to TRBJ1-4; possible D gene TRBD1, 5 bases. Trimming pared 3 bases from V and 5 bases from J, leaving 13 bases between. The CDR3 contains 14 residues. Germline values: CDR1 GTSNPN, CDR2 SVGIG (reference sequence). The CDR3 protein is CAWRGHTGNEKLFF. CDR3 sequence (DNA): TGTGCCTGGAGAGGACACACAGGCAATGAAAAACTGTTTTTT.

This clone was counted at least ten times. The rearrangement uses TRBV5-1 and TRBJ2-5; TRBD2 matches at 12 bases. CDR1 and CDR2 (germline): SGHRS, YFSETQ. The CDR3 is 18 residues long. V lost 2 bases, J lost 2 bases, and 10 bases stayed unmatched. The CDR3 is CASSFSSGGASGQETQYF. As DNA, the CDR3 is TGCGCCAGCAGCTTCTCTAGCGGGGGGGCTAGTGGACAAGAGACCCAGTACTTC.

This CDR3 reads CASTAPGGTTNTGELFF. In DNA form, the CDR3 reads TGTGCCAGCACCGCCCCGGGGGGAACAACGAACACCGGGGAGCTGTTTTTT. The chain has TRBV28 and TRBJ2-2, with 7 bases aligning to TRBD2. Germline-derived CDR1 and CDR2 are MDHEN and SYDVKM. Trimming removed 7 bases from V and 0 bases from J; junction bases left unmatched: 11. The CDR3 has 17 residues.

This clone came up many times. The CDR3 here is CASSLSNPGYEETQYF. In DNA, the CDR3 is TGCGCCAGCAGCTTATCTAACCCGGGTTATGAAGAGACCCAGTACTTC. This chain uses TRBV5-1 with TRBJ2-5, with D unclear. Trimming took 2 bases from V and 3 from J, leaving 17 bases between them. The CDR3 loop spans 16 amino acids. Germline values: CDR1 SGHRS, CDR2 YFSETQ.

The CDR3 spells CSVQGAGGHGIYNEQFF. In DNA form, the CDR3 reads TGCAGCGTTCAGGGGGCAGGGGGGCATGGAATATACAATGAGCAGTTCTTC. The rearrangement uses TRBV29-1 and TRBJ2-1; 8 bases agree with TRBD1. The V gene end was trimmed by 5 bases and the J gene end by 4 bases; junction bases not matched to a gene: 16. The CDR3 spans 17 residues. Per germline, CDR1 SQVTM and CDR2 ANQGSEA.

At least ten counts were recorded for this clone. J is TRBJ1-2 and V is TRBV6-1; 7 positions agree with TRBD1. Germline V gives CDR1 MNHNS, CDR2 SASEGT. Losses at the gene ends were 0 bases for V and 2 bases for J; bases not matched to a gene: 3. CDR3 size: 15 residues. The CDR3 region is CASSEAGGQNYGYTF. The CDR3 DNA sequence: TGTGCCAGCAGTGAAGCAGGGGGACAGAACTATGGCTACACCTTC.

This clone was counted many times. The V and J genes are TRBV25-1 and TRBJ1-2; maybe TRBD1 (5 bases). V lost 5 bases to trimming and J lost 3 bases, with 16 bases between them. The germline CDR1 and CDR2 sequences are MGHDK and SYGVNS. The CDR3 has 15 residues. The CDR3 coding sequence is TGTGCCAGCAGTCCATCGGGGGTCGGGGACTATGGCTACACCTTC. Its protein product is CASSPSGVGDYGYTF.

Many counts were recorded for this clone. The V and J genes are TRBV7-8 and TRBJ1-1, with 7 bases matching TRBD1. The CDR3 totals 15 residues. Trimming removed 1 base from V and 4 bases from J; junction bases left unmatched: 6. From germline, CDR1 is SGHVS and CDR2 FQNEAQ. The CDR3 sequence is CASSLVDRAATEAFF. The DNA for the CDR3 is TGTGCCAGCAGCTTAGTTGACAGGGCGGCCACTGAAGCTTTCTTT.

This clone was recorded at least ten times. The gene calls are TRBV28 and TRBJ1-4; maybe TRBD1 (5 bases). CDR1 is MDHEN and CDR2 is SYDVKM in the germline V gene. V dropped 4 bases and J dropped 8 bases, with 14 bases sitting between them. CDR3 length: 14 amino acids. The chain's CDR3 is CASSYGGGLEKLFF. CDR3 DNA: TGTGCCAGCAGTTACGGGGGGGGATTGGAAAAACTGTTTTTT.

This clone was counted many times. This chain links TRBV27 with TRBJ2-7; 10 bases map to TRBD1. CDR1 and CDR2 from the germline V gene are MNHEY and SMNVEV (reference sequence). The CDR3 has 13 residues. The junction had 3 bases not matched to a gene; V was cut back by 6 bases and J by 4 bases. The CDR3 loop is CASSGQGVYEQYF. CDR3 bases: TGTGCCAGCAGCGGACAGGGGGTTTACGAGCAGTACTTC.

The sample holds many counts of this clone. The rearrangement joins TRBV18 to TRBJ1-1, with 7 bases aligning to TRBD1. Germline values: CDR1 KGHSH, CDR2 LQKENI. The CDR3 has 15 residues. V trimming: 5 bases; J trimming: 6 bases; junction bases outside the gene matches: 12. CDR3 region: CASSTRTGLGAEAFF. Here the CDR3 DNA reads TGTGCCAGCTCAACAAGGACAGGATTGGGGGCTGAAGCTTTCTTT.

In this sample, this clone turned up many times. The chain has TRBV11-2 and TRBJ1-5; D is ambiguous. CDR3 length: 15 amino acids. V lost 4 bases to trimming and J lost 4 bases, with 14 bases between them. Germline V gene sequence: CDR1 SGHAT, CDR2 FQNNGV. The CDR3 sequence is CASSYGGAPNQPQHF. CDR3 coding DNA: TGTGCCAGCAGCTATGGAGGCGCCCCGAATCAGCCCCAGCATTTT.

At least ten counts were recorded for this clone. The chain is built from TRBV9 and TRBJ1-4, with TRBD1 identical over 9 bases. Germline CDR1 SGDLS, CDR2 YYNGEE. The CDR3 consists of 16 residues. V lost 0 bases, J lost 6 bases, and 6 bases stayed unmatched. The CDR3 DNA reads as TGTGCCAGCAGCGTAGCGGCGGGACAGGGATATGAAAAACTGTTTTTT. Translated: CASSVAAGQGYEKLFF.

On this clone: The junction does not match germline at one end; this may be a read error. This chain connects TRBV7-9 to TRBJ1-5; D may be TRBD1 (6 bases). Germline CDR1 is SEHNR and CDR2 is FQNEAQ (reference sequence). The CDR3 contains 12 residues. CDR3 coding DNA: TGTGCCGGAGGCAGGGACAATCAGCCCCGGCATTTT. This sequence encodes CAGGRDNQPRHF.

This clone was observed many times. The CDR3 nucleotides read TGTGCCAGCAGCTTAAGGTCAGGGGGCAACGAGCAGTACTTC. Amino acids: CASSLRSGGNEQYF. The J gene is TRBJ2-7, the V gene TRBV7-9; 8 bases match TRBD1. The germline V gene encodes CDR1 SEHNR and CDR2 FQNEAQ (reference sequence). The V gene end was trimmed by 2 bases and the J gene end by 5 bases; junction bases not matched to a gene: 5. The CDR3 contains 14 residues.